The 15 T cell receptor beta chains below all came from one sample that was sequenced in a study of blood T cell repertoires in COVID-19. TCRdb's table, derived via immunoSEQ multiplex PCR, lists solely in-frame clones and lacks some. The table has around 400,000 clones, over 75% seen once. Specimen: peripheral blood. These receptor sequences come from a woman in her sixties with COVID-19, enrolled during active disease.

For the CDR3, the DNA is TGTGCCAGCAGTGATGACAGGGGGCACGAGCAGTTCTTC. The encoded protein is CASSDDRGHEQFF. The chain links TRBV2 to TRBJ2-1, with 10 bases lining up with TRBD1. Looked up from germline, CDR1 is SNHLY and CDR2 is FYNNEI. The V segment lost 3 bases and the J segment 10 bases; nucleotides outside the gene matches: 3. The CDR3 covers 13 residues.

This clone was recorded a few times. Compared with germline, one end of the junction differs, possibly owing to a read error. V is TRBV5-4 and J is TRBJ1-5, with no clear D. The V gene's germline CDR1 is SGHNT and CDR2 YYREEE (reference sequence). This CDR3 has 13 residues. The CDR3 sequence is CASSLDLSQPQHF. The CDR3 coding sequence is TGTGCCAGCAGTTTGGACCTGAGTCAGCCCCAGCATTTT.

The chain couples TRBV6-6 to TRBJ1-5, with 7 bases matching TRBD1. Germline V gene data show CDR1 as MNHNY and CDR2 as SVGAGI (reference sequence). The V and J ends lost 5 bases and 4 bases, in that order; junction bases with no gene match: 14. The CDR3 loop spans 17 amino acids. The CDR3 DNA is TGTGCCAGCAGTCGCCTTCCAGGGCAGGGGGGAAATCAGCCCCAGCATTTT. Translation: CASSRLPGQGGNQPQHF.

A few counts support this clone. The same CDR3 arises from other DNA sequences in this sample as well. This chain's CDR3 is CASSYGQGGTEAFF. The CDR3 DNA follows: TGTGCCAGCAGTTACGGACAGGGTGGGACTGAAGCTTTCTTT. This chain connects TRBV6-5 to TRBJ1-1, with 8 bases aligning to TRBD1. The CDR3 is 14 residues long. V trimming: 2 bases; J trimming: 5 bases; junction bases outside the gene matches: 4. Germline assignment: CDR1 MNHEY and CDR2 SVGAGI.

The genes are TRBV5-6 and TRBJ1-4; TRBD1 matches at 8 bases. The length of the CDR3 is 14 residues. CDR1 is SGHDT and CDR2 is YYEEEE in the germline V gene. After removal of 5 bases from V and 7 bases from J, the junction contained 7 bases not matched to a gene. The CDR3 sequence is CASRRRTGTEKLFF. In DNA, the CDR3 is TGTGCCAGCAGGCGCCGGACAGGGACTGAAAAACTGTTTTTT.

The V call is TRBV19, the J call TRBJ2-7; D possibly corresponds to TRBD1 (5 bases). CDR3 length equals 15 residues. V lost 3 bases and J 2 bases, leaving 14 bases between the germline ends. The germline gives CDR1 LNHDA, CDR2 SQIVND (reference sequence). CDR3 sequence reads: CASSIARVSPYEQYF. The CDR3, as DNA: TGTGCCAGTAGTATCGCCAGGGTGAGTCCCTACGAGCAGTACTTC.

The V gene is TRBV6-6, the J gene TRBJ2-1; 10 nucleotides match TRBD2. This CDR3 comprises 18 residues. J was trimmed by 5 bases and V by 5 bases; bases with no gene match: 15. Germline V CDR1 and CDR2: MNHNY, SVGAGI (reference sequence). This chain's CDR3 is CASSLSSGGAAVHNEQFF. The CDR3 nucleotides are TGTGCCAGCAGTCTTAGCAGCGGGGGGGCCGCGGTCCACAATGAGCAGTTCTTC.

The rearrangement uses TRBV5-6 and TRBJ2-1; weak D call: TRBD1 (6 bases). V was clipped by 4 bases and J by 13 bases, with 18 bases between them. Germline V lookup: CDR1 SGHDT, CDR2 YYEEEE. The CDR3 runs to 13 residues. The CDR3 region is CASSRPQGTTQFF. The CDR3 nucleotides read TGTGCCAGCAGCCGTCCGCAGGGGACCACCCAGTTCTTC.

This chain uses TRBV14 with TRBJ2-3; perhaps TRBD2 as D (5 bases). The CDR3 runs 16 residues. Germline V CDR1 and CDR2: SGHDN, FVKESK. The ends were cut back, 0 bases at V and 3 bases at J, with 13 bases in the middle. The CDR3 is CASSQEGGLPTDTQYF. The CDR3 DNA reads TGTGCCAGCAGCCAAGAGGGCGGACTCCCTACAGATACGCAGTATTTT.

This clone has just one count. The rearrangement uses TRBV4-1 and TRBJ1-4, with D unclear. CDR3 size: 14 residues. V was pared by 1 base and J by 7 bases, with 10 bases between. From germline, CDR1 is MGHRA and CDR2 YSYEKL. CDR3 residues: CASSQVTPLEKLFF. The CDR3 DNA reads as TGCGCCAGCAGCCAAGTTACTCCCCTTGAAAAACTGTTTTTT.

This clone was counted a single time. The chain combines TRBV5-4 with TRBJ2-6, with a weak D call TRBD1 (7 bases). The germline V gene has CDR1 SGHNT and CDR2 YYREEE (reference sequence). V lost 5 bases and J lost 5, with 20 bases in between. The CDR3 loop spans 17 amino acids. In nucleotides, the CDR3 is TGTGCCAGCAGAAGGGACAGTCGGGAGCACCGGGCCAACGTCCTGACTTTC. It yields the protein CASRRDSREHRANVLTF.

This clone was seen just once. The J gene is TRBJ2-1, the V gene TRBV6-5, with TRBD2 matching 9 bases. The CDR3 totals 13 residues. CDR1 MNHEY and CDR2 SVGAGI come from the germline V gene. The V gene end was trimmed by 8 bases and the J gene end by 9 bases; junction bases not matched to a gene: 8. The CDR3 sequence: CASRASGAGEQFF. The CDR3 region has the DNA TGTGCCAGCCGGGCTAGCGGGGCCGGTGAGCAGTTCTTC.

The chain has TRBV28 and TRBJ2-2, with D perhaps matching TRBD2 (5 bases). V lost 6 bases and J 5 bases, leaving 10 bases between the germline ends. The length of the CDR3 is 13 residues. CDR1 is MDHEN, CDR2 SYDVKM, per germline. CDR3 DNA sequence: TGTGCCAGCAGACCCACGGGAACCGGGGAGCTGTTTTTT. It yields the protein CASRPTGTGELFF.

V is TRBV3-1 (or the pseudogene TRBV3-2) and J is TRBJ1-1; no clear D. V gave up 4 bases and J gave up 6 bases, with 15 bases separating them. The CDR3 totals 14 residues. Germline V gene lookup returns CDR1 LGHDT and CDR2 YNNKEL (reference sequence). In DNA, the CDR3 is TGTGCCAGCAGCCTGAGCGGCGGGGTACCTGAAGCTTTCTTT. It encodes CASSLSGGVPEAFF.

The rearrangement uses TRBV18 and TRBJ1-1; 7 nucleotides line up with TRBD1. The CDR3 extends over 15 amino acids. The germline V gene has CDR1 KGHSH and CDR2 LQKENI. The V and J ends lost 3 bases and 3 bases, in that order; junction bases with no gene match: 7. The CDR3 here is CASSPKRGGDTEAFF. In nucleotides, the CDR3 is TGTGCCAGCTCACCGAAGCGAGGGGGCGACACTGAAGCTTTCTTT. Full variable domain (remainder filled in from reference TRBV18 and TRBJ1-1): NAGVMQNPRHLVRRRGQEARLRCSPMKGHSHVYWYRQLPEEGLKFMVYLQKENIIDESGMPKERFSAEFPKEGPSILRIQQVVRGDSAAYFCASSPKRGGDTEAFFGQGTRLTVV.